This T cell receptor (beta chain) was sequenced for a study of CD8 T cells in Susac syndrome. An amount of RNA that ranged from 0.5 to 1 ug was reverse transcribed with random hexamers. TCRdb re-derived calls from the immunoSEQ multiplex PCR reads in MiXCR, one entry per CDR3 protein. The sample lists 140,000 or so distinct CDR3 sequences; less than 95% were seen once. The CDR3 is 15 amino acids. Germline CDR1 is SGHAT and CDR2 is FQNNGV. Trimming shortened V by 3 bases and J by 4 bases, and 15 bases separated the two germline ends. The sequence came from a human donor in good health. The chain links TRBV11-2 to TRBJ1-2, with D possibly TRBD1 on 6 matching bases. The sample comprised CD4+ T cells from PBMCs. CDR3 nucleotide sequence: TGTGCCAGCAGCTTCACACCGACAGGACCCTATGGCTACACCTTC. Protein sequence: CASSFTPTGPYGYTF.